The entry that follows covers one TCR beta chain sequence. Its antigen is not yet known. These data are taken from a study of monozygotic twins with inflammatory bowel disease (dated by TCRdb to about 2019). For the study in its entirety: In total, approximately 28 monozygotic twin pairs made up the full study: 19 Danish pairs, all IBD-discordant, plus nine German pairs, of which four were IBD-concordant and five were IBD-discordant. The search for disease-associated traits relied mainly on comparing IBD patients with their genetically identical healthy co-twins within discordant pairs. Each individual had, on average, about 151 000 unique TCRalpha sequences and 181 000 unique TCRbeta sequences available for analysis. Here is what the overall study found, with its caveats: No single strong signal or clonotype linked to IBD turned up in the results, so the idea that one exists was not supported. Different T cell subtypes could not be distinguished in the analysis. Repertoire similarity did not differ between concordant and discordant twins, possibly due to limited statistical power. Compared with healthy twins, IBD patients had fewer clonotypes in common with other individuals, a difference most pronounced in patients showing signs of disease activity. IBD patients had lower TCRbeta repertoire diversity, measured by the inverse Simpson index, than their healthy co-twins. Because patients were on differing immunosuppressive treatments, the repertoires may have picked up extra background noise and inter-individual variability.

CDR1 is given as LGHDT and CDR2 as YNNKEL, both from the germline V gene (reference sequence). Inclusive of the bounding cysteine and phenylalanine, the CDR3 is 15 residues long. No DNA has been recorded. Library generation was performed with 5' RACE. For each TCR library, around 3,500 ng of total RNA was used. For each sample, cDNA was synthesized in eight separate reactions using SMARTScribe reverse transcriptase. During cDNA synthesis, unique molecular identifiers containing a 6-nucleotide sample barcode were introduced by template switching. Two nested PCRs of roughly 15 and 9 cycles amplified the TCRalpha and TCRbeta cDNA, and bead purification followed each PCR. Before amplification, the cDNA was both treated with uracil DNA-glycosylase and purified with the QIAquick PCR purification kit. In the second PCR, Illumina TruSeq-compatible adapters and sample-specific barcodes were added. Library quality and concentration were assessed using TapeStation and Qubit, and about 5 ng of each library was pooled. The pooled libraries were sequenced with 2 x 100 bp reads and custom sequencing primers on an Illumina HiSeq2500 single-index Rapid Run. Per the source publication's procedure: UMI-based consensus assembly with MiGEC version 1.2.6 was used to correct PCR and sequencing errors. MiXCR version 2.1.1 handled V(D)J alignment, clonotype assembly and CDR3 extraction. Normalisation of gene usage, clonotype sharing and MAIT/NKT TCR abundance was achieved by analysing the top 1000, 10 000 and 20 000 clonotypes per sample. Diversity was computed as the inverse Simpson index with the vegan R package after downsampling to 27 000 UMIs. Paired Mann-Whitney U tests were applied to discordant twin pairs, with Benjamini-Hochberg correction for multiple testing. After reprocessing by TCRdb, each CDR3 protein sequence is one entry, and no DNA is given. Clone size and V and J calls follow TCRdb, not the original study. The sample's records list some 200,000 distinct CDR3 sequences. Roughly 1.7% of the sample belongs to the ten largest clones.

An approximately 2.5 ml peripheral blood sample was drawn into PAXgene tubes per donor and stored at -80°C. Without T cell sorting, total RNA was isolated from whole blood using the PAXgene blood miRNA kit on an automated QIAcube. Peripheral blood from monozygotic twin pairs, either concordant or discordant for inflammatory bowel disease, underwent deep TCRalpha and TCRbeta repertoire profiling that used unique molecular barcoding. Smoking habits were recorded for all twin pairs, and each individual was classified as a current, former or never smoker. The rearranged chain carries TRBV3-1 and TRBJ2-1; TCRdb selects TRBD2, and the lack of DNA leaves this call unchecked. This sequence originates from a human donor with ulcerative colitis or Crohn's disease, or a healthy co-twin of an affected twin (not recorded which). The sample consisted of blood. Here the CDR3 is given as CASRGLAGPYNEQFF.